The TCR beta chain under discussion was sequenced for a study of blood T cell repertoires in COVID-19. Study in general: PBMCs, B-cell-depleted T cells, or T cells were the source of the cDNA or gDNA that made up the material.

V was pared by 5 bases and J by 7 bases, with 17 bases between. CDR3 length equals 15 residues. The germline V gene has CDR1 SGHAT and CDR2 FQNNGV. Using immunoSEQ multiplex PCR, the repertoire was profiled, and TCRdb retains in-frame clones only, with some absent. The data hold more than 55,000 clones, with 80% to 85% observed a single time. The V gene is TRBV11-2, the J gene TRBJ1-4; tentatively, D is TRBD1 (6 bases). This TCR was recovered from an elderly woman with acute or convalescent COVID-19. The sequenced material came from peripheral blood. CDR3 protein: CASSRFTGLSEKLFF. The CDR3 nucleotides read TGTGCCAGCAGCCGATTTACAGGGCTGAGTGAAAAACTGTTTTTT.